Listed below are T cell receptor beta chains from one sample, sequenced in a study of OX40 agonist ivuxolimab in advanced cancers. Measured with immunoSEQ multiplex PCR; TCRdb has only the in-frame clones, and not every one. Seen here are roughly 64,000 clones, roughly 82% observed once, and the top ten hold roughly 2.1%. Material: CD4+ or CD8+ T cells sorted from blood, obtained in a trial of the OX40 agonist ivuxolimab. The receptors come from an adult with an advanced solid tumor such as melanoma, head and neck, liver or kidney cancer. The CDR3 runs from the conserved cysteine through the conserved F or W. D genes are given only for firm matches. The size field is filled for only some rows; it gives once, few, many or a size class.

TGTGCCAGCAGCTGGAGGGGCCAGGGGACCCAGTACTTC CASSWRGQGTQYF . TRBV7-3 . TRBJ2-5
TGTGCCAGCAGCGCCTTTAGCGGGGTAGGACTATATTCTGAGCAGTTCTTC CASSAFSGVGLYSEQFF . TRBV9 TRBD2 TRBJ2-1
TGTGCCAGCTCACGCGTACCGGGACGTAGGAATTCACCCCTCCACTTT CASSRVPGRRNSPLHF . TRBV18 . TRBJ1-6
TGCGCCAGCAGCTTGGACCCTAGCGGGAGTCTAAATGAGCAGTTCTTC CASSLDPSGSLNEQFF . TRBV5-1 TRBD2 TRBJ2-1
TGTGCCAGCTCACCGCCCGGGAATCAAGAGACCCAGTACTTC CASSPPGNQETQYF . TRBV18 . TRBJ2-5
TGTGCCAGCAGCGATAGTCTAGCGGAAAACCCCGGGGAGCTGTTTTTT CASSDSLAENPGELFF . TRBV9 TRBD2 TRBJ2-2
TGCGCCAGCAGCCAACGGACAGTCGGTAATGAAAAACTGTTTTTT CASSQRTVGNEKLFF . TRBV4-3 . TRBJ1-4
TGTGCCAGCTCCGACACAGCCTACGAGCAGTACTTC CASSDTAYEQYF few TRBV18 . TRBJ2-7
TGTGCCAGCGTTCCTGCAGGGTACACTGAAGCTTTCTTT CASVPAGYTEAFF . TRBV28 . TRBJ1-1
TGTGCCAGCAGCGTCGGTGGGTATGGCTACACCTTC CASSVGGYGYTF . TRBV9 . TRBJ1-2
TGCGCCAGCAGCTTAACCGCGACAGCTAACTATGGCTACACCTTC CASSLTATANYGYTF . TRBV5-1 . TRBJ1-2
TGCGCCAGCAGATATTCGGACAGAGGGAACACTGAAGCTTTCTTT CASRYSDRGNTEAFF . TRBV5-1 . TRBJ1-1
TGTGCCAGCAGTTTATGGGGGTTCTCAGGAGGCTACACCTTC CASSLWGFSGGYTF . TRBV28 . TRBJ1-2
TGTGCCAGCAGGGAACAATCAGATACGCAGTATTTT CASREQSDTQYF . TRBV2 . TRBJ2-3
TGTGCCAGCAGTGCCAGACTAGCGGGAGGACCTATACCCTCCTACAATGAGCAGTTCTTC CASSARLAGGPIPSYNEQFF . TRBV2 TRBD2 TRBJ2-1
TGTGCCAGCAGCCAAACGGGACGCCGGTACTCTGGAAACACCATATATTTT CASSQTGRRYSGNTIYF . TRBV5-5 . TRBJ1-3
TGTGCCAGCATCGGGGGGCAGGGGGCTTTTCAGCCCCAGCATTTT CASIGGQGAFQPQHF . TRBV6-1 TRBD1 TRBJ1-5
TGTGCCAGCAGGCCGTTAGGGGCAGATCAAGAGACCCAGTACTTC CASRPLGADQETQYF . TRBV27 . TRBJ2-5
TGTGCCAGCAGCCCCCGCCGGGACACCGGGGAGCTGTTTTTT CASSPRRDTGELFF . TRBV7-2 . TRBJ2-2
TGTGCCATCAGTGAGTCTAGGAACGCAGGGGATACGCAGTATTTT CAISESRNAGDTQYF . TRBV10-3 . TRBJ2-3
TGTGCCAGTAGTGAAAGGACTAGCGATTTATCTACCTACGAGCAGTACTTC CASSERTSDLSTYEQYF once TRBV19 TRBD2 TRBJ2-7
TGTGCCAGCAGCCACGGCACGCCACAGGGAAGGGTTGAAGCTTTCTTT CASSHGTPQGRVEAFF . TRBV5-4 . TRBJ1-1
TGTGCCAGCAGCGCCGCGGGACAGGGTATAGACGTGAAGGAGACCCAGTACTTC CASSAAGQGIDVKETQYF . TRBV9 TRBD1 TRBJ2-5
TGTGCCAGCAGTCCGGTTGCCAACACCGGGGAGCTGTTTTTT CASSPVANTGELFF . TRBV9 . TRBJ2-2
TGTGCCAGCAGAGGACGGCAACTCGATGGCTACACCTTC CASRGRQLDGYTF . TRBV6-5 . TRBJ1-2
TGTGCCAGCTCAGTTAGCAGTGGGGCCAACGTCCTGACTTTC CASSVSSGANVLTF . TRBV18 . TRBJ2-6
TGTGCCTGGAGTTACACAGGGTTCGTCGGGGAGCTGTTTTTT CAWSYTGFVGELFF . TRBV30 . TRBJ2-2
TGTGCCAGCAGCCAAGATCGGGGACAGGGGCGAAACACCATATATTTT CASSQDRGQGRNTIYF . TRBV4-2 TRBD1 TRBJ1-3
TGTGCCAGCAGCTTAGGGATCCAGATGAACACTGAAGCTTTCTTT CASSLGIQMNTEAFF . TRBV7-9 . TRBJ1-1
TGTGCCAGCAGCTCGTCAGGTCCCAACATTCAGTACTTC CASSSSGPNIQYF . TRBV11-2 . TRBJ2-4
TGTGCCAGCAGCTTGGGGTTTAGCAATCAGCCCCAGCATTTT CASSLGFSNQPQHF once TRBV5-4 . TRBJ1-5
TGTGCCAGTAGTATAGGGGGAGATCCCTACAATGAGCAGTTCTTC CASSIGGDPYNEQFF . TRBV19 . TRBJ2-1
TGCGCCAGCAGACAGGGGTCCTATAATTCACCCCTCCACTTT CASRQGSYNSPLHF . TRBV5-1 TRBD1 TRBJ1-6
TGTGCCAGCAGCTTTCGGCGGAATGAGCAGTTCTTC CASSFRRNEQFF . TRBV7-9 . TRBJ2-1
TGTGCCAGCAGCCTTAGCGGGAGGCGGGAGACCCAGTACTTC CASSLSGRRETQYF once TRBV7-9 TRBD2 TRBJ2-5
TGCGCCAGCATGAAAGAACTAACAAGGGACACCGGGGAGCTGTTTTTT CASMKELTRDTGELFF . TRBV4-3 . TRBJ2-2
TGTGCCAGCAGCGCTGCAAGGACGGGGGATGGCTACACCTTC CASSAARTGDGYTF . TRBV7-9 . TRBJ1-2
TGTGCCAGTAGTATAACGGCTAGCGGGTCCCCGTATGTGTATTTT CASSITASGSPYVYF . TRBV19 TRBD2 TRBJ2-3
TGTGCCAGCAGTTATCTGACAGGGGGGGCCTACGAGCAGTACTTC CASSYLTGGAYEQYF . TRBV6-5 TRBD1 TRBJ2-7
TGTGCCAGCAGTGAGACTATTTACAATGAGCAGTTCTTC CASSETIYNEQFF . TRBV2 . TRBJ2-1